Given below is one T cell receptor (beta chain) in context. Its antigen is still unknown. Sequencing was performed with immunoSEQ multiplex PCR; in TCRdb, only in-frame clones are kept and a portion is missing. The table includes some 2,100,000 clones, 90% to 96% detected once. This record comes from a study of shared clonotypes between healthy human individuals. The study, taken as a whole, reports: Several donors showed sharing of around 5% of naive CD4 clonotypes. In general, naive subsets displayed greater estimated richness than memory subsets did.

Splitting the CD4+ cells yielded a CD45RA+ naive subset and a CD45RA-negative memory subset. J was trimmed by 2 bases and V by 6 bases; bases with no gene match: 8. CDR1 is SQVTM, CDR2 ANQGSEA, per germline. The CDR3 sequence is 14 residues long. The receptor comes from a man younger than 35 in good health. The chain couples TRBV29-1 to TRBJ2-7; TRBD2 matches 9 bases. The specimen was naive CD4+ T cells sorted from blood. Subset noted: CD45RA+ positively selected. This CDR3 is CSVRAAGGTYEQYF. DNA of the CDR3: TGCAGCGTCCGGGCGGCGGGAGGGACCTACGAGCAGTACTTC.